This T cell receptor beta chain originates from a study of T cell responses to AZD1222 COVID-19 vaccine. General observations from the study: The donors showed a predominance of white British ancestry and of females, with possible underestimation of clonal diversity. Spike-specific TCRs gained breadth and depth after people received two AZD1222 doses. Nearly half of unique spike-specific TCRs reportedly avoided B.1.351 and B.1.1.7 mutated regions.

As regards this clone: Its specificity is not known.

The CDR3 is 15 residues long. Germline V gene lookup returns CDR1 LNHDA and CDR2 SQIVND (reference sequence). The ends were cut back, 6 bases at V and 1 base at J, with 12 bases in the middle. Only in-frame clones appear in the TCRdb table, and some are missing; sequencing was by immunoSEQ multiplex PCR. The profile shows approximately 79,000 clones, more than 70% of them singletons. This sequence joins TRBV19 and TRBJ2-2; possibly TRBD2 for D (5 bases). The source is an adult in good health. The sample was peripheral blood, taken on day 0 of AZD1222 vaccination. The CDR3 nucleotides are TGTGCCAGTAGCCCGATACGGGGGAACACCGGGGAGCTGTTTTTT. Its translation: CASSPIRGNTGELFF.